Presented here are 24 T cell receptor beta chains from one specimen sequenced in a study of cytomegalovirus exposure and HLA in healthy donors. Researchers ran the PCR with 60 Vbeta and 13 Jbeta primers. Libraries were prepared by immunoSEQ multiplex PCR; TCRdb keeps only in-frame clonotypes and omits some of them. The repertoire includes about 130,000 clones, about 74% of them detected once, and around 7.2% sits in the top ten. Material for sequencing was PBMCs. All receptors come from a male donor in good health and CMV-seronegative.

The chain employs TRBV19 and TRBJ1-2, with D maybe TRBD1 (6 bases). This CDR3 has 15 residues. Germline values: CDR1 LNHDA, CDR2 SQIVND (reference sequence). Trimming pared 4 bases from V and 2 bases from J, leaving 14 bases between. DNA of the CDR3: TGTGCCAGTAGTACCATAACAGGGATCAACTATGGCTACACCTTC. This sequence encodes CASSTITGINYGYTF.

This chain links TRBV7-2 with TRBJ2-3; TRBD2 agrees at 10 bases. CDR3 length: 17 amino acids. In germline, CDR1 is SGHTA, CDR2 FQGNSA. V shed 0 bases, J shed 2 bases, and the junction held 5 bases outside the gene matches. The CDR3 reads CASSLARSGRATDTQYF. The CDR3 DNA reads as TGTGCCAGCAGCTTAGCGCGGAGCGGGAGGGCCACAGATACGCAGTATTTT.

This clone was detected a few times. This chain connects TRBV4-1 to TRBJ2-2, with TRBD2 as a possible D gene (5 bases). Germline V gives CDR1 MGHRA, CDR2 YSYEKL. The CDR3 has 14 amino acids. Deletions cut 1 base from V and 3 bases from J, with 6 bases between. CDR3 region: CASSQGTHTGELFF. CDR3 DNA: TGCGCCAGCAGCCAAGGGACTCACACCGGGGAGCTGTTTTTT.

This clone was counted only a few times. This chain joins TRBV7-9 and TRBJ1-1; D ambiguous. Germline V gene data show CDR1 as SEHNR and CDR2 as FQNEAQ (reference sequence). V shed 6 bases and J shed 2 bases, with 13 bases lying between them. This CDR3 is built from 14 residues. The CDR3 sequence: CASRPAAGNTEAFF. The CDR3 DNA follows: TGTGCCAGCAGACCTGCGGCCGGAAACACTGAAGCTTTCTTT. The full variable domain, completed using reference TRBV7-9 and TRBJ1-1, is DTGVSQNPRHKITKRGQNVTFRCDPISEHNRLYWYRQTLGQGPEFLTYFQNEAQLEKSRLLSDRFSAERPKGSFSTLEIQRTEQGDSAMYLCASRPAAGNTEAFFGQGTRLTVV.

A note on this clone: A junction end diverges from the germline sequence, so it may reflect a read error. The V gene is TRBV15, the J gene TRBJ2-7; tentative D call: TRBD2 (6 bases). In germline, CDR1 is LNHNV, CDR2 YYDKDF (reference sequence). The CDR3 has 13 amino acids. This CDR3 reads CTTSRGRTLPTYF. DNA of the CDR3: TGTACCACCAGCAGAGGGAGGACTCTCCCGACCTACTTC.

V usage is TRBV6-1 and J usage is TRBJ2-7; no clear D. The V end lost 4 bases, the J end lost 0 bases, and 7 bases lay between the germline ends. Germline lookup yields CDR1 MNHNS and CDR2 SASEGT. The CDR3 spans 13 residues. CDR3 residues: CASSAGSSYEQYF. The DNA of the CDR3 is TGTGCCAGCAGTGCTGGCAGCTCCTACGAGCAGTACTTC.

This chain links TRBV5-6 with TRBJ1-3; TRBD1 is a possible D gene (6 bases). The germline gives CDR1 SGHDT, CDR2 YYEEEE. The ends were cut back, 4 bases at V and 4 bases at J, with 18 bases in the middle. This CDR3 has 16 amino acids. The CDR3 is CASSRRTTGSGNTIYF. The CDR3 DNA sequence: TGTGCCAGCAGCCGCAGAACGACAGGCTCCGGAAACACCATATATTTT. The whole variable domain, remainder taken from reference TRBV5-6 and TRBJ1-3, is DAGVTQSPTHLIKTRGQQVTLRCSPKSGHDTVSWYQQALGQGPQFIFQYYEEEERQRGNFPDRFSGHQFPNYSSELNVNALLLGDSALYLCASSRRTTGSGNTIYFGEGSWLTVV.

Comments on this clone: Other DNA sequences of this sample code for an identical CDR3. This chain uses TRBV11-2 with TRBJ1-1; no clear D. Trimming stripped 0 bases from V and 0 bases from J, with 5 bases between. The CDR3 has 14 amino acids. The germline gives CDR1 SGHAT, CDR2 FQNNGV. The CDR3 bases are TGTGCCAGCAGCTTAGACGGGGTGAACACTGAAGCTTTCTTT. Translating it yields CASSLDGVNTEAFF.

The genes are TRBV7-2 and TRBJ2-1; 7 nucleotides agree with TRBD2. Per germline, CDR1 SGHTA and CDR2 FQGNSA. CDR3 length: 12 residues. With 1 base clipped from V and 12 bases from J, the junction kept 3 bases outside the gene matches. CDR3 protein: CASSLGERGQFF. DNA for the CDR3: TGTGCCAGCAGCTTAGGAGAGCGGGGGCAGTTCTTC.

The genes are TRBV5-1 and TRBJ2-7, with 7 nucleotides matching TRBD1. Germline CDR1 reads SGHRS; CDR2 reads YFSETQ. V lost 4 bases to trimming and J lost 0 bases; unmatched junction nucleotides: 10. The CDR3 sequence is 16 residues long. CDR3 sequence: CASSAVGGRSSYEQYF. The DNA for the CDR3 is TGCGCCAGCAGCGCTGTAGGGGGCCGAAGCTCCTACGAGCAGTACTTC.

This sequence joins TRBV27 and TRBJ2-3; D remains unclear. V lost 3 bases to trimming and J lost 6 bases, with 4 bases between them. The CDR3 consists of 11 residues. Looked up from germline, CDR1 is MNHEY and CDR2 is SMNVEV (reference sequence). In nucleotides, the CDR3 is TGTGCCAGCAGTTTTTCGGATACGCAGTATTTT. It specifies CASSFSDTQYF.

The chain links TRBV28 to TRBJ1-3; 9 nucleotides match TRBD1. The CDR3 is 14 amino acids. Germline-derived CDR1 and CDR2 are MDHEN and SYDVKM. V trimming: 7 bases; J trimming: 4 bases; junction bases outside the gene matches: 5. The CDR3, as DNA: TGTGCCAGCAATCCACAGGGGGCAGGAAACACCATATATTTT. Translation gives CASNPQGAGNTIYF.

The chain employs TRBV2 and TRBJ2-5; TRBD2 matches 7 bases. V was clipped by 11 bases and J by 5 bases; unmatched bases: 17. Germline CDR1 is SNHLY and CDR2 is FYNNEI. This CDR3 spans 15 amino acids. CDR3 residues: CALREERGFRETQYF. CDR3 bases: TGTGCCTTAAGGGAGGAGCGGGGATTCCGGGAGACCCAGTACTTC. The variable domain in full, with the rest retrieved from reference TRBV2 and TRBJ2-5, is EPEVTQTPSHQVTQMGQEVILRCVPISNHLYFYWYRQILGQKVEFLVSFYNNEISEKSEIFDDQFSVERPDGSNFTLKIRSTKLEDSAMYFCALREERGFRETQYFGPGTRLLVL.

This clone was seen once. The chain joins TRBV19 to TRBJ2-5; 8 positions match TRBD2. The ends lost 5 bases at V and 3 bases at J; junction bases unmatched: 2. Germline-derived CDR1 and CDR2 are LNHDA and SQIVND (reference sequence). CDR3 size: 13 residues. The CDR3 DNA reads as TGTGCCAGTAGTGTACTAGCGGAAGAGACCCAGTACTTC. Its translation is CASSVLAEETQYF.

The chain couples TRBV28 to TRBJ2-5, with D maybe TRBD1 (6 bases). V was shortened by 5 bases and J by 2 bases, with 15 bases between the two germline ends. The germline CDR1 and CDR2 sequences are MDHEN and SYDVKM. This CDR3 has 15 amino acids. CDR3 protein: CASSIYRDPQETQYF. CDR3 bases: TGTGCCAGCAGTATCTACAGGGACCCTCAAGAGACCCAGTACTTC.

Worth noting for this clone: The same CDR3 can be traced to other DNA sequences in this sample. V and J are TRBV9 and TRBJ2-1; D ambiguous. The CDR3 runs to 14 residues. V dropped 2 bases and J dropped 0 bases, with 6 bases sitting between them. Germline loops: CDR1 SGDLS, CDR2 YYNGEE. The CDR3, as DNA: TGTGCCAGCAGCGTTGGCAGCTCCTACAATGAGCAGTTCTTC. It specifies CASSVGSSYNEQFF.

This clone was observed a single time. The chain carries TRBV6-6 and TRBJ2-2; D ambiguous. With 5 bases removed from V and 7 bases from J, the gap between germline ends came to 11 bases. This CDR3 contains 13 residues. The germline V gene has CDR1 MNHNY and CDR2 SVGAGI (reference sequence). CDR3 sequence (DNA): TGTGCCAGCAGTACCTCGTTAGTCGGGGAGCTGTTTTTT. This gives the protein CASSTSLVGELFF.

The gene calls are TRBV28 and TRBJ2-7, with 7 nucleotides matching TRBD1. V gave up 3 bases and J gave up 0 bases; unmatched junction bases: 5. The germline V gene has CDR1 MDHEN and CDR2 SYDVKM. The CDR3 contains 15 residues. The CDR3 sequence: CASSFPGTASYEQYF. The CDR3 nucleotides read TGTGCCAGCAGTTTTCCCGGGACAGCCTCCTACGAGCAGTACTTC.

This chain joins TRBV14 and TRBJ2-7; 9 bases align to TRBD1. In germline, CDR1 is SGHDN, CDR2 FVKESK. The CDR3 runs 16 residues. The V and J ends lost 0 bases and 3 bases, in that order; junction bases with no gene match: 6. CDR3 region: CASSQDFGTGSYEQYF. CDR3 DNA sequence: TGTGCCAGCAGCCAAGATTTTGGGACAGGGAGCTACGAGCAGTACTTC.

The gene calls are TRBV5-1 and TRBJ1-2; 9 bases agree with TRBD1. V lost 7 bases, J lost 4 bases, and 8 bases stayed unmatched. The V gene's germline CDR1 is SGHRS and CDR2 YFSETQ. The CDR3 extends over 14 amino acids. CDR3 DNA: TGCGCCAGCGGAGGAACAGGGGGCGCCTATGGCTACACCTTC. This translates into CASGGTGGAYGYTF. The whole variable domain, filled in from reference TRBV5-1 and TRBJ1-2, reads KAGVTQTPRYLIKTRGQQVTLSCSPISGHRSVSWYQQTPGQGLQFLFEYFSETQRNKGNFPGRFSGRQFSNSRSEMNVSTLELGDSALYLCASGGTGGAYGYTFGSGTRLTVV.

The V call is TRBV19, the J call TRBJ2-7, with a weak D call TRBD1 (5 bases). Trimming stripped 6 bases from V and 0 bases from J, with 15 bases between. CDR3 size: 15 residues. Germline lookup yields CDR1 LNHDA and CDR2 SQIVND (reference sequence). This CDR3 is CASRRQPQISYEQYF. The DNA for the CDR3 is TGTGCCAGTAGACGACAGCCTCAGATCTCCTACGAGCAGTACTTC.

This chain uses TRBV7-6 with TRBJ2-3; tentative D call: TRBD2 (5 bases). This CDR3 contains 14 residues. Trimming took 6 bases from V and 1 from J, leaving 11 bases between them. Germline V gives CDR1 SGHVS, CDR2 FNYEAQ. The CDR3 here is CASRTGDGTDTQYF. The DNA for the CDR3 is TGTGCCAGCAGGACCGGGGATGGCACAGATACGCAGTATTTT.

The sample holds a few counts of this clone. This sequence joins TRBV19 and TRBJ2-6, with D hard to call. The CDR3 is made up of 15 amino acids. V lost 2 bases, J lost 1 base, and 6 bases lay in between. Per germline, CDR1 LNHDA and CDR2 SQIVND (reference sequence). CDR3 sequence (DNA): TGTGCCAGTAGTATAAAGACATCTGGGGCCAACGTCCTGACTTTC. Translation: CASSIKTSGANVLTF.

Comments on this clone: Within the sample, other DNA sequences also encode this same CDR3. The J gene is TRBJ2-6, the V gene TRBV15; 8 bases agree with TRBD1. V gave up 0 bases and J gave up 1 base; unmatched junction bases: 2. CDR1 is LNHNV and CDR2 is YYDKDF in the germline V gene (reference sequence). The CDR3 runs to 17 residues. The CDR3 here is CATSRDRGLSGANVLTF. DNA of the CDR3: TGTGCCACCAGCAGAGACAGGGGGCTATCTGGGGCCAACGTCCTGACTTTC.